This T cell receptor (beta chain) was sequenced in a study of early T cells in non-severe SARS-CoV-2 infection. A few counts support this clonotype. Tagging with unique molecular identifiers was applied to individual cDNA molecules. MiXCR was run by TCRdb on the 5' RACE reads, yielding one entry per CDR3 protein. The sample has 95,000 to 110,000 distinct CDR3 sequences, 11% seen once. This TCR was recovered from an adult who was a healthcare worker with PCR-confirmed SARS-CoV-2 infection or an uninfected control (not recorded which). Sequencing was carried out using whole blood.

CDR3 DNA: TGTGCCAGCAACCCAGGGTCTGCCGATGAGCAGTTCTTC. Its translation is CASNPGSADEQFF. This rearrangement joins TRBV10-3 to TRBJ2-1, with D tentatively TRBD1 (5 bases). This CDR3 region has 13 residues. V lost 10 bases and J lost 8, with 18 bases in between. Germline lookup yields CDR1 ENHRY and CDR2 SYGVKD.